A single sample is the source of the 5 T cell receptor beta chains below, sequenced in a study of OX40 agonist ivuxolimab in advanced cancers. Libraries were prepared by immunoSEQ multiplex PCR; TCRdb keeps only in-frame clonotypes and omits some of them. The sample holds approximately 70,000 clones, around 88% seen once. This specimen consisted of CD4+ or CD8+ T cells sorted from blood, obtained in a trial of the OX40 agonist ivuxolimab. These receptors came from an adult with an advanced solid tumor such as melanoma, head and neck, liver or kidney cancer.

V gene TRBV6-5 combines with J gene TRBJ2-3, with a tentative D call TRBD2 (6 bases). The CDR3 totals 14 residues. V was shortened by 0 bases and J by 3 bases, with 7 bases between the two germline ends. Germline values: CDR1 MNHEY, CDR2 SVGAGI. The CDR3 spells CASSYSGRTDTQYF. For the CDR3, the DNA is TGTGCCAGCAGTTACTCGGGGAGGACAGATACGCAGTATTTT.

CDR3 DNA: TGTGCCAGCAGTTCCAGGGACAGGGAAAAACTGTTTTTT. Protein sequence: CASSSRDREKLFF. The rearrangement joins TRBV7-9 to TRBJ1-4; TRBD1 aligns across 8 bases. Germline V gene lookup returns CDR1 SEHNR and CDR2 FQNEAQ (reference sequence). This CDR3 is built from 13 residues. With 6 bases clipped from V and 8 bases from J, the junction kept 5 bases outside the gene matches.

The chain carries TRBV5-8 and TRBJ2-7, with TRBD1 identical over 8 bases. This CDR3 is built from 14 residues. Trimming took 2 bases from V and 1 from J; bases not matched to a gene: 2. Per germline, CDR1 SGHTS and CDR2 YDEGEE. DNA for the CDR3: TGTGCCAGCAGCTTTAGGACAGGGTCCTACGAGCAGTACTTC. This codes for CASSFRTGSYEQYF.

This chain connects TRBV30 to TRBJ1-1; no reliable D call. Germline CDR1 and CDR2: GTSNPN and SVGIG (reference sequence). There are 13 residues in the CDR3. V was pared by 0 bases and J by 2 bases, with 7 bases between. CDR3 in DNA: TGTGCCTGGAGTGTAAGGGCCAACACTGAAGCTTTCTTT. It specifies CAWSVRANTEAFF.

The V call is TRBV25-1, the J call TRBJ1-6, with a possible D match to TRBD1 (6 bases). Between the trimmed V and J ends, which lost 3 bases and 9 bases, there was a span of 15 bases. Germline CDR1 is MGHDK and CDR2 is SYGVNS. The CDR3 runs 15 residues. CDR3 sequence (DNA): TGTGCCAGCAGTGACTGGGGACAAGTAGGTTCACCCCTCCACTTT. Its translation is CASSDWGQVGSPLHF.